This T cell receptor beta chain was profiled in a study of blood T cell repertoires in COVID-19. In the study overall: Acute-phase and convalescent COVID-19 samples originated in the United States, Italy and Spain. From T cells, B-cell-depleted T cells, or PBMCs came the material, which was cDNA or gDNA.

How the authors handled the data: Amplification from reference gene primers served as the basis for estimated nucleated cell counts. Method: immunoSEQ multiplex PCR; TCRdb's copy keeps in-frame clones and lacks some. The V and J calls and clone size come from that table; D and trimming were worked out from the DNA. The table includes 65,000 to 70,000 clones, around 88% detected once. V was trimmed by 8 bases and J by 4 bases, leaving 18 bases between them. This CDR3 is 14 amino acids long. Germline V gene lookup returns CDR1 KGHSH and CDR2 LQKENI. Sequenced input: peripheral blood. The sequence was collected from a woman of 80 years or more with acute or convalescent COVID-19. The J gene is TRBJ2-7, the V gene TRBV18; D may be TRBD1 (5 bases). CDR3 residues: CASAGNLGVYEQYF. As DNA, the CDR3 is TGTGCCAGCGCAGGGAATTTAGGTGTTTACGAGCAGTACTTC.